These T cell receptor beta chains were read from a single sample in a study of response to subunit inactivated influenza vaccine. TCRdb reprocessed the RT-PCR reads via MiXCR and lists one record per CDR3 protein. The table records 300,000 to 350,000 distinct CDR3 sequences, about a fifth of them present only once. This specimen was PBMCs from blood, taken less than 22 months after vaccination. The receptors stem from a man between 45 and 75 years old who received an inactivated influenza vaccine. Each CDR3 is given with its conserved first and last residue. A D gene is named only where the DNA matches it firmly. A row's size may be missing; if present it is once, few, many or a size class.

TRBV5-1	-	TRBJ2-2	-	CASSLGHSNTGELFF	TGCGCCAGCAGCTTGGGGCATTCGAACACCGGGGAGCTGTTTTTT
TRBV2	-	TRBJ2-7	TRBD2	CASTGGWRSSYEQYF	TGTGCCAGCACGGGGGGTTGGCGGAGCTCCTACGAGCAGTACTTC
TRBV7-3	-	TRBJ1-4	TRBD1	CTSSPINPYGTVNEKLFF	TGTACCAGCAGTCCCATTAACCCGTACGGGACAGTTAATGAAAAACTGTTTTTT
TRBV4-3	-	TRBJ1-2	TRBD1	CASSQDVGSGGYGYTF	TGCGCCAGCAGCCAAGATGTCGGGTCAGGGGGCTATGGCTACACCTTC
TRBV28	-	TRBJ2-1	-	CATCLGTTYNEQFF	TGTGCCACCTGTTTAGGGACAACCTACAATGAGCAGTTCTTC
TRBV5-5	many	TRBJ1-2	-	CASSLVGQDGYTF	TGTGCCAGCAGCTTGGTGGGGCAAGATGGCTACACCTTC
TRBV5-1	-	TRBJ2-4	TRBD2	CASSLEQSGTSGSKNIQYF	TGCGCCAGCAGCTTGGAACAATCTGGGACTAGCGGGAGTAAAAACATTCAGTACTTC
TRBV19	-	TRBJ1-2	-	CASRRQLQNYGYTF	TGTGCCAGTAGGAGACAGTTACAGAACTATGGCTACACCTTC
TRBV30	-	TRBJ1-1	-	CAWSGPGFGGTEAFF	TGTGCCTGGAGCGGACCAGGGTTCGGGGGCACTGAAGCTTTCTTT
TRBV5-1	many	TRBJ1-1	TRBD1	CASSRDRGEAFF	TGCGCCAGCAGCCGTGACAGGGGTGAAGCTTTCTTT
TRBV12-3/TRBV12-4	few	TRBJ2-3	-	CASRGASGDTQYF	TGTGCCAGCCGAGGGGCCTCCGGGGATACGCAGTATTTT
TRBV12-3/TRBV12-4	many	TRBJ1-2	-	CASSSYPLRPSFNYGYTF	TGTGCCAGCAGCTCCTACCCACTGAGACCGTCGTTTAACTATGGCTACACCTTC
TRBV6-5	many	TRBJ1-1	-	CASSSPGVGVTEAFF	TGTGCCAGCAGTTCGCCCGGGGTGGGAGTTACTGAAGCTTTCTTT
TRBV27	few	TRBJ1-3	-	CASSLSRAGGNTIYF	TGTGCCAGCAGTTTATCTAGGGCGGGTGGAAACACCATATATTTT
TRBV4-3	-	TRBJ1-4	TRBD1	CASSHPGTGGEKLFF	TGCGCCAGCAGCCACCCCGGGACAGGGGGTGAAAAACTGTTTTTT
TRBV4-2	-	TRBJ2-2	TRBD1	CASSRIRDRVTAGELFF	TGTGCCAGCAGCCGGATCCGGGACAGGGTGACCGCCGGGGAGCTGTTTTTT
TRBV4-3	-	TRBJ2-7	TRBD2	CASSQRTSYYEQYF	TGCGCCAGCAGCCAACGGACTAGTTACTACGAGCAGTACTTC
TRBV12-3/TRBV12-4	few	TRBJ2-1	-	CASSNHRVWNEQFF	TGTGCCAGCAGCAATCACAGGGTTTGGAATGAGCAGTTCTTC
TRBV12-3/TRBV12-4	once	TRBJ2-1	TRBD2	CASRGARTSGVRDEQFF	TGTGCCAGCAGGGGGGCTCGGACTAGCGGGGTTAGGGATGAGCAGTTCTTC
TRBV20-1	-	TRBJ2-5	TRBD2	CSALAGGGQETQYF	TGCAGTGCTTTAGCGGGAGGTGGTCAAGAGACCCAGTACTTC
TRBV20-1	few	TRBJ2-5	-	CSASRDGQETQYF	TGCAGTGCTAGCCGCGACGGGCAAGAGACCCAGTACTTC
TRBV4-3	-	TRBJ2-1	-	CASSTGTNSEQFF	TGCGCCAGCAGCACGGGGACCAACTCTGAGCAGTTCTTC
TRBV3-1	-	TRBJ2-5	TRBD2	CASSQDGLAGTGTQYF	TGTGCCAGCAGCCAAGATGGACTAGCGGGAACCGGGACCCAGTACTTC
TRBV20-1	-	TRBJ2-7	TRBD2	CSARKLAGAYMGEQYF	TGCAGTGCGCGTAAACTAGCGGGAGCGTATATGGGCGAGCAGTACTTC
TRBV19	many	TRBJ1-5	-	CASSLQQNSNQPQHF	TGTGCCAGTAGTCTGCAACAGAATAGCAATCAGCCCCAGCATTTT
TRBV2	few	TRBJ2-2	TRBD2	CATKLAGRTGELFF	TGTGCCACTAAACTAGCGGGACGAACCGGGGAGCTGTTTTTT
TRBV19	-	TRBJ1-5	TRBD1	CASSIATGVQPQHF	TGTGCCAGTAGTATAGCGACAGGGGTTCAGCCCCAGCATTTT